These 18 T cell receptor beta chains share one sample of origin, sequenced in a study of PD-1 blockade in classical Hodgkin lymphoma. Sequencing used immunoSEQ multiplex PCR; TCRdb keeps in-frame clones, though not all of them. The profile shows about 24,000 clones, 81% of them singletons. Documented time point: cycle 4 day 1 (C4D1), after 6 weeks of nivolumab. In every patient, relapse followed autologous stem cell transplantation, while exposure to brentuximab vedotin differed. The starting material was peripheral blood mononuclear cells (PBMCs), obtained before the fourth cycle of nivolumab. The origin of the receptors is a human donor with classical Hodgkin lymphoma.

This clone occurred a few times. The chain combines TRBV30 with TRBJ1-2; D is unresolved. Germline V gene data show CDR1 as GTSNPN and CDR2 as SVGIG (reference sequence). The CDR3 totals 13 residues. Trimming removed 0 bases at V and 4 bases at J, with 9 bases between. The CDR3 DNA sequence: TGTGCCTGGAGTGTTGAACCGATCTATGGCTACACCTTC. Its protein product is CAWSVEPIYGYTF.

CDR3 sequence reads: CASSQSGLAAGELFF. The CDR3 nucleotides read TGTGCCAGCAGCCAATCGGGACTAGCGGCCGGGGAGCTGTTTTTT. The chain is built from TRBV11-2 and TRBJ2-2, with 11 nucleotides matching TRBD2. Germline V CDR1 and CDR2: SGHAT, FQNNGV. After removal of 5 bases from V and 6 bases from J, the junction contained 5 bases not matched to a gene. This CDR3 contains 15 residues.

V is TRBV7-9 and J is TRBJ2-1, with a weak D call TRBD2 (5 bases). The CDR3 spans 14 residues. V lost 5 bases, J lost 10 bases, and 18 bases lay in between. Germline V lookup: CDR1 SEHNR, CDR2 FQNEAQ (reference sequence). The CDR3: CASSPHPLAPEQFF. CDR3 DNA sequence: TGTGCCAGCAGCCCACACCCGCTAGCTCCCGAGCAGTTCTTC.

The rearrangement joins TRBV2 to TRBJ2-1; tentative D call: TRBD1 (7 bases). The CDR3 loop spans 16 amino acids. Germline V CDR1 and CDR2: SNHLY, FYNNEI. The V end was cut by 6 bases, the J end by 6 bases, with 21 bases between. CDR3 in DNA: TGTGCCAGCAGGCCGGCGGGGACAGTTAACCCCAATGAGCAGTTCTTC. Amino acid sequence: CASRPAGTVNPNEQFF. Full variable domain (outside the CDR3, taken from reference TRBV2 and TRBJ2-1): EPEVTQTPSHQVTQMGQEVILRCVPISNHLYFYWYRQILGQKVEFLVSFYNNEISEKSEIFDDQFSVERPDGSNFTLKIRSTKLEDSAMYFCASRPAGTVNPNEQFFGPGTRLTVL.

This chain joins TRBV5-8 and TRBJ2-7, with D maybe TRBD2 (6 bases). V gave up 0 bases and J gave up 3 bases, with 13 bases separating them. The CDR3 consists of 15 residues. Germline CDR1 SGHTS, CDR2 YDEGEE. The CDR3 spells CASSLGVQGGYEQYF. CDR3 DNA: TGTGCCAGCAGCTTGGGCGTTCAGGGAGGCTACGAGCAGTACTTC.

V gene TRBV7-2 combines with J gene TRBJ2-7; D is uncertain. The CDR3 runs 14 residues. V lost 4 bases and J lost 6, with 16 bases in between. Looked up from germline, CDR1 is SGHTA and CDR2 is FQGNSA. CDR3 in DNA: TGTGCCAGCAGCTGGGCATTCGGGCAGACCGAGCAGTACTTC. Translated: CASSWAFGQTEQYF. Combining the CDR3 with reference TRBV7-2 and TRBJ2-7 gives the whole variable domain GAGVSQSPSNKVTEKGKDVELRCDPISGHTALYWYRQSLGQGLEFLIYFQGNSAPDKSGLPSDRFSAERTGGSVSTLTIQRTQQEDSAVYLCASSWAFGQTEQYFGPGTRLTVT.

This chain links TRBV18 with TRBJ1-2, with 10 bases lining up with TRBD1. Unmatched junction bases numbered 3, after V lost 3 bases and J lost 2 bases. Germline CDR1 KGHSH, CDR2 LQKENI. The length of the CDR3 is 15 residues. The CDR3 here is CASSPKGQGNYGYTF. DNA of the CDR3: TGTGCCAGCTCACCCAAGGGACAGGGGAACTATGGCTACACCTTC.

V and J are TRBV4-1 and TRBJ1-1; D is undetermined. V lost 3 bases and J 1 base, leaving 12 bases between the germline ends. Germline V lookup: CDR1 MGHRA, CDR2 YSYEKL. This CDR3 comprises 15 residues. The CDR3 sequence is CASSHATPSNTEAFF. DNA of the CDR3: TGCGCCAGCAGCCACGCGACTCCTTCGAACACTGAAGCTTTCTTT.

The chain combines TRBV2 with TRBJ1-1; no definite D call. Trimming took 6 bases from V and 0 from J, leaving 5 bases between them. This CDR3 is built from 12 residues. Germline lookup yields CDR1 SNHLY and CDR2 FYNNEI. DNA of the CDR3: TGTGCCAGCAGCCCCATGAACACTGAAGCTTTCTTT. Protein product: CASSPMNTEAFF. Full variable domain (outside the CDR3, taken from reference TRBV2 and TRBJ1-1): EPEVTQTPSHQVTQMGQEVILRCVPISNHLYFYWYRQILGQKVEFLVSFYNNEISEKSEIFDDQFSVERPDGSNFTLKIRSTKLEDSAMYFCASSPMNTEAFFGQGTRLTVV.

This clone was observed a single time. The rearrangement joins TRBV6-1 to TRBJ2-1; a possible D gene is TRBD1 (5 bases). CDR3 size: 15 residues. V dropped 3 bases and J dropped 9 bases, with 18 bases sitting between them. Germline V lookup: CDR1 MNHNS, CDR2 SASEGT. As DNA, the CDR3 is TGTGCCAGCAGTGAGCAGGGTTATCCCGATAGTGAGCAGTTCTTC. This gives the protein CASSEQGYPDSEQFF.

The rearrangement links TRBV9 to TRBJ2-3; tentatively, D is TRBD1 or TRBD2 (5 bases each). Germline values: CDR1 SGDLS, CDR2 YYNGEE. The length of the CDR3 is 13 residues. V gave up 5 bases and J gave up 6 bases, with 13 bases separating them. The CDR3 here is CASRGDGVDTQYF. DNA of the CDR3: TGTGCCAGCAGGGGGGACGGCGTTGATACGCAGTATTTT.

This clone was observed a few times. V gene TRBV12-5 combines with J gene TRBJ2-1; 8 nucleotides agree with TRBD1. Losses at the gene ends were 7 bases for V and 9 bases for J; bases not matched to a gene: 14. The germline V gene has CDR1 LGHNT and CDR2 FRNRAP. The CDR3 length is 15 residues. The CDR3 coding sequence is TGTGCTAGTGAACGAGCAGGGGGCCTGTTCAGTGAGCAGTTCTTC. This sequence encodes CASERAGGLFSEQFF.

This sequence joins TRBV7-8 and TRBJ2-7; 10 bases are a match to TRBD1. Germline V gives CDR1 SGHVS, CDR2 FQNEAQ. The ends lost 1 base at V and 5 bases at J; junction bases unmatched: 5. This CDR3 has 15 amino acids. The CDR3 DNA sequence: TGTGCCAGCAGCTTAGTGTTGACAGGGGGCGACGAGCAGTACTTC. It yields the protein CASSLVLTGGDEQYF.

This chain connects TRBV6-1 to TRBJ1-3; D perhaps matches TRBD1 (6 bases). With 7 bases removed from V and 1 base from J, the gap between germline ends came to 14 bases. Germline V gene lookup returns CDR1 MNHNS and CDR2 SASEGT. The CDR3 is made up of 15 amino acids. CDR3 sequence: CASTLYGTSGNTIYF. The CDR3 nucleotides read TGTGCCAGCACCTTATACGGGACATCTGGAAACACCATATATTTT.

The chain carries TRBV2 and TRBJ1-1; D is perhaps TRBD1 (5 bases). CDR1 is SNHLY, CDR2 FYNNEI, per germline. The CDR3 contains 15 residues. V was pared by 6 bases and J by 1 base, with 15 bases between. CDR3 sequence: CASRAGRGANTEAFF. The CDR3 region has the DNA TGTGCCAGCAGAGCGGGGAGGGGCGCGAACACTGAAGCTTTCTTT.

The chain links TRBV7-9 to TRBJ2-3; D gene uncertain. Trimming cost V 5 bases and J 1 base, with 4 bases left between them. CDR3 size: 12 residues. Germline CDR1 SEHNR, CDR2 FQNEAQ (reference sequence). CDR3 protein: CASSPGTDTQYF. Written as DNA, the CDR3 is TGTGCCAGCAGCCCAGGCACAGATACGCAGTATTTT.

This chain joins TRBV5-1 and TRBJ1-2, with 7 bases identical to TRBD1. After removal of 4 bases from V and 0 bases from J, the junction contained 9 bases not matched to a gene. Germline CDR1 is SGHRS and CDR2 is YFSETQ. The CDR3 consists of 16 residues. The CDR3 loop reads CASSLQGTPSNYGYTF. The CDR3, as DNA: TGCGCCAGCAGCCTACAGGGGACACCGTCTAACTATGGCTACACCTTC.

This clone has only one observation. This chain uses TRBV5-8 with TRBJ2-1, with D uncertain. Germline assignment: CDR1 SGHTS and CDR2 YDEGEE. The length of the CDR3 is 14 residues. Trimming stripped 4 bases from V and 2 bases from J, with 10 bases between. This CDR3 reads CASSPDRTYNEQFF. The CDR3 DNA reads TGTGCCAGCAGCCCCGACCGTACCTACAATGAGCAGTTCTTC.